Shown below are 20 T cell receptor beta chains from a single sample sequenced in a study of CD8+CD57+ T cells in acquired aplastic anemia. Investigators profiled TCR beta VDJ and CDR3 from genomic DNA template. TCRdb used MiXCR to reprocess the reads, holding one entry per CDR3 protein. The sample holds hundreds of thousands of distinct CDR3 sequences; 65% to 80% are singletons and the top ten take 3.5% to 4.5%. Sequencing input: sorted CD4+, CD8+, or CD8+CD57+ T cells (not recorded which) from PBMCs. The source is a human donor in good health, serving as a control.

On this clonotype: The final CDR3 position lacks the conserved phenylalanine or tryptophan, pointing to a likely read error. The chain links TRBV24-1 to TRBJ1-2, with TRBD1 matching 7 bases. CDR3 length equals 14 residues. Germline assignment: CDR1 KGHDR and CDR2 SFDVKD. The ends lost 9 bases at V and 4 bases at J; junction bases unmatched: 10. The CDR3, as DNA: TGTGCCACCGGTCAGCAGGGGGGTGGCTATGGCTACACCATC. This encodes CATGQQGGGYGYTI.

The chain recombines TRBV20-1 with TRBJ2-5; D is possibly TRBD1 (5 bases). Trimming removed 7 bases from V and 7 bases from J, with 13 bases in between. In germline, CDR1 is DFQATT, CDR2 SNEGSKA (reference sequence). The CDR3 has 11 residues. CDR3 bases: TGCAGTGGTAGGGTGGGGCTGACCCAGTACTTC. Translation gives CSGRVGLTQYF.

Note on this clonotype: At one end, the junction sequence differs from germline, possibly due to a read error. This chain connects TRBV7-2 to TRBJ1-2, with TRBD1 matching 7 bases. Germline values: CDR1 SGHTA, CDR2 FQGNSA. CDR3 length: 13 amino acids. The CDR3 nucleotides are TGTGCCAGCAGCGCACTCAGGGGGGTAGGGTGCTCCTTC. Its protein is CASSALRGVGCSF.

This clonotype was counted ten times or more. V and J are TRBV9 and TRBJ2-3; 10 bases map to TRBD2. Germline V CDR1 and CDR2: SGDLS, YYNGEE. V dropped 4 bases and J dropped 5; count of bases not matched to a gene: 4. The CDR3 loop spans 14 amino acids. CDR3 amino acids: CASSLLAGEDTQYF. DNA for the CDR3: TGTGCCAGCAGCTTGCTAGCGGGGGAAGATACGCAGTATTTT.

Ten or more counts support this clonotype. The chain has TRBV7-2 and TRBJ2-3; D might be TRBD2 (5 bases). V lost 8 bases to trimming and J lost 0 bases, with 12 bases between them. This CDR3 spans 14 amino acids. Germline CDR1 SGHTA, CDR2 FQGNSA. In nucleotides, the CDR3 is TGTGCCAGCGCACTAGTTTCTAGCACAGATACGCAGTATTTT. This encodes CASALVSSTDTQYF.

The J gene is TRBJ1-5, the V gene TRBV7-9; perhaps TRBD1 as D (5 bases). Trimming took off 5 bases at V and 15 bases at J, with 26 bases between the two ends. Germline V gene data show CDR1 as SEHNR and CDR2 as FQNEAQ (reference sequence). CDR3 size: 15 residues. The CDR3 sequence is CASSHNKRGDGPWHF. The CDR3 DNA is TGTGCCAGCAGCCACAACAAGAGGGGAGATGGGCCTTGGCATTTT.

The CDR3, as DNA: TGTGCCAGCAGGGCCGTCGACAGGGGGACTACCGAGCAGTACTTC. Amino acid sequence: CASRAVDRGTTEQYF. The chain couples TRBV12-3 or TRBV12-4 to TRBJ2-7; 9 bases line up with TRBD1. The CDR3 is 15 residues long. V dropped 6 bases and J dropped 6; count of bases not matched to a gene: 12.

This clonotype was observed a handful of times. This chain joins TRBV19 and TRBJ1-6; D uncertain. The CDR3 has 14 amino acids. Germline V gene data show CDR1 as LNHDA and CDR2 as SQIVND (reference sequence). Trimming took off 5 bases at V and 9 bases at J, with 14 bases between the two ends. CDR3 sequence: CASSPGRLGSPLHF. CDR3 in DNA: TGTGCCAGTAGTCCAGGACGGCTCGGTTCACCCCTCCACTTT.

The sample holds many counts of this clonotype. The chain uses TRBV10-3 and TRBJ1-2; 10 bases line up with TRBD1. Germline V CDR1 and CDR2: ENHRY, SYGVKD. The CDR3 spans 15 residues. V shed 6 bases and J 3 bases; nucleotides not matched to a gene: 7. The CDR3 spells CAISSGTGVDYGYTF. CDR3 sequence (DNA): TGTGCCATCAGCTCCGGGACAGGGGTTGACTATGGCTACACCTTC.

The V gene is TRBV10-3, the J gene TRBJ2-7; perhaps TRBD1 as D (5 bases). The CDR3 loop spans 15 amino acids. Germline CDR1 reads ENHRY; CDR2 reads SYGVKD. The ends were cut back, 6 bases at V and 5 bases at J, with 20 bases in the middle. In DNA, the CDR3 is TGTGCCATCAGCGAAGGGGAAACTTATTCCGACGAGCAGTACTTC. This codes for CAISEGETYSDEQYF.

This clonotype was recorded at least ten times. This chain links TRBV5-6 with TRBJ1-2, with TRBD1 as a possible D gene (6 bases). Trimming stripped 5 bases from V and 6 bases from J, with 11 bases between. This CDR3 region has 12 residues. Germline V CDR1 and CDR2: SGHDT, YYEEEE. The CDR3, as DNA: TGTGCCAGCAGGCAATACAGGGATGGCTACACCTTC. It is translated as CASRQYRDGYTF.

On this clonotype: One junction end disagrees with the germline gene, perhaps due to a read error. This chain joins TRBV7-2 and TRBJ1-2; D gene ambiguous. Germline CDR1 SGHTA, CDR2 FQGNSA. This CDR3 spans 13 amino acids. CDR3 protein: CSSGRMTDYGYTF. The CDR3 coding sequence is TGCAGCAGCGGACGGATGACGGACTATGGCTACACCTTC.

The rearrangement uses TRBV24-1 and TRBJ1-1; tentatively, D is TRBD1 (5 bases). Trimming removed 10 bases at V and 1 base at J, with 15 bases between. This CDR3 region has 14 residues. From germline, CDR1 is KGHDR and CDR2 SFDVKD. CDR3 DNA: TGTGCCACTAGAACACGACAGACGAACACTGAAGCTTTCTTT. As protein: CATRTRQTNTEAFF.

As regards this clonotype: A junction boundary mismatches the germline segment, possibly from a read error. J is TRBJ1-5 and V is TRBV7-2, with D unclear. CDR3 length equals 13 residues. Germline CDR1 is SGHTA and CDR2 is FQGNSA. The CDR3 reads CASSLDGEQTQHF. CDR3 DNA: TGCGCCAGCAGCTTGGACGGGGAACAGACCCAGCATTTT.

Written as DNA, the CDR3 is TGTGCCATCAGTGAAGCGGGGCAGGGTCACTATGGCTACACCTTC. It encodes CAISEAGQGHYGYTF. The chain employs TRBV10-3 and TRBJ1-2, with D perhaps TRBD1 (5 bases). The V and J ends lost 3 bases and 3 bases respectively, with 14 bases between them. This CDR3 region has 15 residues. Germline CDR1 and CDR2: ENHRY and SYGVKD.

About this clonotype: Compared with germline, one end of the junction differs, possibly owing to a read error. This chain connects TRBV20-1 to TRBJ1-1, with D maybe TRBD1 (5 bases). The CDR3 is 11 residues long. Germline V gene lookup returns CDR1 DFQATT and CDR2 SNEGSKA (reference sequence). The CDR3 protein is CSARGDLEAFF. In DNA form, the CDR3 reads TGCAGTGCGAGAGGGGACCTTGAAGCTTTCTTC.

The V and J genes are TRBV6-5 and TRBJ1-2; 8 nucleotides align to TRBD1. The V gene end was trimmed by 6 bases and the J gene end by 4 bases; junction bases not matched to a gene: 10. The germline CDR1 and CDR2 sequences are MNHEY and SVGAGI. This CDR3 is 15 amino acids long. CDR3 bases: TGTGCCAGCAGCGACGACAGGGGTGACTTCTATGGCTACACCTTC. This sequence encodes CASSDDRGDFYGYTF.

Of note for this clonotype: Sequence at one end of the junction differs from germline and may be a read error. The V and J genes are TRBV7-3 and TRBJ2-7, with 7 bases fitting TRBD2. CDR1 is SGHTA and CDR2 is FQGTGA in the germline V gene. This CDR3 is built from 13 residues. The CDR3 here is CASSFRAGYEENF. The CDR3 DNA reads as TGTGCCAGCAGTTTCCGAGCGGGGTACGAGGAAAACTTC.

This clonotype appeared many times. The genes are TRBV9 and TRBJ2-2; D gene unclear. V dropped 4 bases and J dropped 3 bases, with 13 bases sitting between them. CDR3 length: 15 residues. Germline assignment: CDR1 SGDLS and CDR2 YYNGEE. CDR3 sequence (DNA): TGTGCCAGCAGCCCCCGACGAGCCGACACCGGGGAGCTGTTTTTT. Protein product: CASSPRRADTGELFF.

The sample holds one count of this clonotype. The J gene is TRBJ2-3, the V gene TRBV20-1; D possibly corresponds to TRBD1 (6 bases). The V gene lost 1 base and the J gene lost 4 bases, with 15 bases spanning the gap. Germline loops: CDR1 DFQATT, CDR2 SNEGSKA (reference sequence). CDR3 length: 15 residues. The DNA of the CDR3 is TGCAGTGCTAGAGCCAGGGGCGGGTGGGCAGATACGCAGTATTTT. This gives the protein CSARARGGWADTQYF.